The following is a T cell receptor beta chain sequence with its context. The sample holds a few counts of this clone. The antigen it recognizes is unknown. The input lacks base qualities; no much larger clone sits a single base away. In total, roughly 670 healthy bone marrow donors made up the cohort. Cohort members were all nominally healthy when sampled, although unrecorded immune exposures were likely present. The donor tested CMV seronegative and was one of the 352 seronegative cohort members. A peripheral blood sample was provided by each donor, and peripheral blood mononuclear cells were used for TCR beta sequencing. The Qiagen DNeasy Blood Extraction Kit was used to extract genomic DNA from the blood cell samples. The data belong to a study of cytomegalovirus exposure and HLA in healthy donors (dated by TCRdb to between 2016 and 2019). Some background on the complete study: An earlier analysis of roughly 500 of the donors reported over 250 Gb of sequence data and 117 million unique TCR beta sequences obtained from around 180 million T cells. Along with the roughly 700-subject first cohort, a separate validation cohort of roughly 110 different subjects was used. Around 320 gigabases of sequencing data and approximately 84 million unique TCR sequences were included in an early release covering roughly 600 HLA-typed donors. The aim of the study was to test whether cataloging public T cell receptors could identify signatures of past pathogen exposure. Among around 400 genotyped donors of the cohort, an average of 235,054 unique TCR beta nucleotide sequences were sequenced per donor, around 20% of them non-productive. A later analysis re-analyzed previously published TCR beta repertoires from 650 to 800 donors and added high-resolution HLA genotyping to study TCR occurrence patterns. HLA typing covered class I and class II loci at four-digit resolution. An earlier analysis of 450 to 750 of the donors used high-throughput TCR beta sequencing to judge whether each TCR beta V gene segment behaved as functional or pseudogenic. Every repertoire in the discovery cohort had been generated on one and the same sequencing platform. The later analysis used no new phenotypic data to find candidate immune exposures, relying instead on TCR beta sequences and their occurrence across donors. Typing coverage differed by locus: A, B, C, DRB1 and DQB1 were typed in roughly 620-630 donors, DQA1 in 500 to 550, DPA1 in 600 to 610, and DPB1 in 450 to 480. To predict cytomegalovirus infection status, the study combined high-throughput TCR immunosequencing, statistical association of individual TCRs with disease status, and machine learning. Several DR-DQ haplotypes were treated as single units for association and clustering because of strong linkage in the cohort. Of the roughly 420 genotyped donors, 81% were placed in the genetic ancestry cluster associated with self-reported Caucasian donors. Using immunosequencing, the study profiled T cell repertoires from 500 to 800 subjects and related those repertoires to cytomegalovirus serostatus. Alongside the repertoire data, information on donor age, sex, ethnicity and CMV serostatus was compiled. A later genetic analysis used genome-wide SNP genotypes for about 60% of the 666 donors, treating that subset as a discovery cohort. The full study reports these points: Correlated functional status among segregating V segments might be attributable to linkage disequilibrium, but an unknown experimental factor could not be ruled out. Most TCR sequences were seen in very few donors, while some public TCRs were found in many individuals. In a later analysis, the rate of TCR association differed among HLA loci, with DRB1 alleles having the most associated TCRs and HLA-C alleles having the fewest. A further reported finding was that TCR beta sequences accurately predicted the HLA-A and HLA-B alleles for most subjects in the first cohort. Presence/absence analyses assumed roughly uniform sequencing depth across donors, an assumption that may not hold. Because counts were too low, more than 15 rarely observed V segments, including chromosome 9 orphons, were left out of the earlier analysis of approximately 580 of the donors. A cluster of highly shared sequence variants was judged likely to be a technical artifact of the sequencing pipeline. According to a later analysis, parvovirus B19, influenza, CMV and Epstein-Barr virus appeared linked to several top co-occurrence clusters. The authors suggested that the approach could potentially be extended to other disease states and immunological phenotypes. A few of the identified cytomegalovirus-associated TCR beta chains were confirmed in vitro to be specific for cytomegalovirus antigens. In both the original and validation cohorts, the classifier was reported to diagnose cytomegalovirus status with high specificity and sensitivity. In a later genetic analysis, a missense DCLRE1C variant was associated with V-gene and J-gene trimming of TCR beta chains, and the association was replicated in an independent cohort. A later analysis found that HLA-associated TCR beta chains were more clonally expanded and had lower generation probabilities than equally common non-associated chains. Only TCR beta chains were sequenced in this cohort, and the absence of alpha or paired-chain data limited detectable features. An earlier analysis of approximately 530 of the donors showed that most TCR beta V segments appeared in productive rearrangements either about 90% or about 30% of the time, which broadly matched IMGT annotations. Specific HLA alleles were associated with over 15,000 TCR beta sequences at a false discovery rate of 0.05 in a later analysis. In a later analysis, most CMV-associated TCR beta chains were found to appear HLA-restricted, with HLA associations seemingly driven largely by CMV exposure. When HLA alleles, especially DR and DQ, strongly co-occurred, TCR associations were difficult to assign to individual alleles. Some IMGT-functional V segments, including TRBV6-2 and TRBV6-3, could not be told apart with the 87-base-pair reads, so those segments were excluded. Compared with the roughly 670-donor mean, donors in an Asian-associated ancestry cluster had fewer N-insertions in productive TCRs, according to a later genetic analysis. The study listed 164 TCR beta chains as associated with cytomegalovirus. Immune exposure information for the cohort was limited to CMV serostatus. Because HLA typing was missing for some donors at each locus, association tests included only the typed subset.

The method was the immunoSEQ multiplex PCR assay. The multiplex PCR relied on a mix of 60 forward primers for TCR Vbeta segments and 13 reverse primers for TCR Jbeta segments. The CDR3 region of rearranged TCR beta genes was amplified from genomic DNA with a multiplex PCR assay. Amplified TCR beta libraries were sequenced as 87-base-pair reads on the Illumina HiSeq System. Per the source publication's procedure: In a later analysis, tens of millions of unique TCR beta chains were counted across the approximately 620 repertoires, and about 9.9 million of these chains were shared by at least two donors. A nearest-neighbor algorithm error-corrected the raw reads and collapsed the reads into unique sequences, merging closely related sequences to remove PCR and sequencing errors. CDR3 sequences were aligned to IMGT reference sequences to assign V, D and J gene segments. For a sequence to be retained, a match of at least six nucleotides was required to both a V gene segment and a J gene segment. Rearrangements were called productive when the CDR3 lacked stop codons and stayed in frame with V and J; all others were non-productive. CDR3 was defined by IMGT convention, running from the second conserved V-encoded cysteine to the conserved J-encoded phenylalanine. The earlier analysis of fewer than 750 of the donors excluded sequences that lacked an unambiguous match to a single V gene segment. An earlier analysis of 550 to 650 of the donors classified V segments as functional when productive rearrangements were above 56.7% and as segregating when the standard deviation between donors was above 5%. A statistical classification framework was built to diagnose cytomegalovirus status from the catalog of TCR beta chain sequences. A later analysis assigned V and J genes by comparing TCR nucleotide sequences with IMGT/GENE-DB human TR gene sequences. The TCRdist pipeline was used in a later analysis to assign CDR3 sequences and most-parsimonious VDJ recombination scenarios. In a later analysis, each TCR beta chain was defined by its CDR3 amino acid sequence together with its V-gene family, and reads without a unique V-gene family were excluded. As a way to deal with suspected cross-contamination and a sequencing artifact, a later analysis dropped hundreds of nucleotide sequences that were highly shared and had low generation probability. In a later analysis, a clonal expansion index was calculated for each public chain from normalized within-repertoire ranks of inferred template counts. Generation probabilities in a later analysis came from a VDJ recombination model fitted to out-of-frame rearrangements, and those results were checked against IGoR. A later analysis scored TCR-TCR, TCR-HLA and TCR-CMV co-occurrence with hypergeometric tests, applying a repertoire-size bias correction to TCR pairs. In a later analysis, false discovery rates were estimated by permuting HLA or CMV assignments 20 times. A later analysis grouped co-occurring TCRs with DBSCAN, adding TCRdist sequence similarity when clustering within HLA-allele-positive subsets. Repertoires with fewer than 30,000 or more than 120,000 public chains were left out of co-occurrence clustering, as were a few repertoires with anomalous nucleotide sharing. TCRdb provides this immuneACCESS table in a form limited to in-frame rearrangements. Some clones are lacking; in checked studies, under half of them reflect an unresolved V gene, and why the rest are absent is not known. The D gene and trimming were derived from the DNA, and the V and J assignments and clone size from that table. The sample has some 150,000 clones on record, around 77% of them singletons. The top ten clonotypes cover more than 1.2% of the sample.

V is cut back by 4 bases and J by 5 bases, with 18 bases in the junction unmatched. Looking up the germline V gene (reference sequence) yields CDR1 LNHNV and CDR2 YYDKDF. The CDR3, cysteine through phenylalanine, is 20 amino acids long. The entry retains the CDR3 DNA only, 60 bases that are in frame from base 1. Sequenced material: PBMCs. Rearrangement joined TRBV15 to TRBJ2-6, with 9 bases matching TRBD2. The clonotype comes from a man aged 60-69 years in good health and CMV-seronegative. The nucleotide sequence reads TGTGCCACCAGCAAAGCCCCCCCTAGCGGGACGAATTTGCGGGCCAACGTCCTGACTTTC. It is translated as CATSKAPPSGTNLRANVLTF.